This T cell receptor beta chain was sequenced during a study of monozygotic twins with inflammatory bowel disease. The CDR3 has 16 amino acids. Germline V gene sequence: CDR1 MNHEY, CDR2 SVGEGT. Reprocessing the 5' RACE reads, TCRdb reports a single entry for every CDR3 protein and omits DNA. The sample has fewer than 450,000 distinct CDR3 sequences; the top ten hold just over 2.5%. This chain links TRBV6-2 or TRBV6-3 with TRBJ2-7; TCRdb's D gene call, TRBD2, goes unchecked for lack of DNA. The clonotype originates from a human donor with ulcerative colitis or Crohn's disease, or a healthy co-twin of an affected twin (not recorded which). What was sequenced was blood. This CDR3 reads CASSYASAGVLGEQYF.